The 12 T cell receptor beta chains given below trace back to one sample, sequenced in a study of shared clonotypes between healthy human individuals. Sequencing was performed with immunoSEQ multiplex PCR; in TCRdb, only in-frame clones are kept and a portion is missing. The sample has 2 million to 2.5 million clones, around 93% seen once. What was sequenced was naive CD4+ T cells from PBMCs. Noted subset: CD45RA+ positively selected. These receptors originate from a man between 18 and 29 years old in good health. Some clones in this sample may be carry-over from other donors' samples.

This clone was detected once. The V call is TRBV4-1, the J call TRBJ2-1, with D unresolved. The CDR3 spans 17 residues. V was cut by 0 bases and J by 5 bases, with 17 bases left in between. CDR1 and CDR2 (germline): MGHRA, YSYEKL. The CDR3 sequence is CASSQDQVPARDNEQFF. The CDR3 nucleotides read TGCGCCAGCAGCCAAGATCAGGTACCAGCGCGTGACAATGAGCAGTTCTTC.

To note about this clone: The identical CDR3 is also encoded by other nucleotide sequences in the sample. The V call is TRBV9, the J call TRBJ2-5; 8 bases are shared with TRBD1. This CDR3 has 14 residues. J gave up 5 bases and V 0 bases, and 3 bases lay outside the gene matches. Germline V gene data show CDR1 as SGDLS and CDR2 as YYNGEE. As DNA, the CDR3 is TGTGCCAGCAGCGTAGGCCAGGGGGCGGAGACCCAGTACTTC. Its protein product is CASSVGQGAETQYF.

This clone was recorded once. The chain combines TRBV28 with TRBJ2-7, with 8 bases fitting TRBD1. The germline V gene has CDR1 MDHEN and CDR2 SYDVKM. The CDR3 runs 18 residues. J gave up 2 bases and V 0 bases, and 12 bases lay outside the gene matches. The CDR3 loop is CASSLWSSRGHLPYEQYF. Here the CDR3 DNA reads TGTGCCAGCAGTTTATGGTCGAGCAGGGGGCACCTCCCCTACGAGCAGTACTTC.

This sequence joins TRBV27 and TRBJ2-7, with TRBD2 matching over 8 bases. The CDR3 is made up of 15 amino acids. After removal of 2 bases from V and 7 bases from J, the junction contained 10 bases not matched to a gene. Per germline, CDR1 MNHEY and CDR2 SMNVEV (reference sequence). CDR3 amino acids: CASSLMSGGSGEQYF. The CDR3 coding sequence is TGTGCCAGCAGTTTAATGTCGGGAGGGTCGGGTGAGCAGTACTTC.

This chain links TRBV18 with TRBJ2-1, with 10 bases that match TRBD2. The germline V gene encodes CDR1 KGHSH and CDR2 LQKENI. The ends lost 4 bases at V and 4 bases at J; junction bases unmatched: 7. This CDR3 is built from 16 residues. The DNA of the CDR3 is TGTGCCAGCTCACAAGATCTAGCGGGGGTTTACAATGAGCAGTTCTTC. It translates to CASSQDLAGVYNEQFF.

This sequence joins TRBV9 and TRBJ2-2; D unresolved. V was cut by 0 bases and J by 2 bases, with 11 bases left in between. From germline, CDR1 is SGDLS and CDR2 YYNGEE. The CDR3 is 16 amino acids. The CDR3 DNA is TGTGCCAGCAGCGTAGCATCCAGCGTAAACACCGGGGAGCTGTTTTTT. Amino acids: CASSVASSVNTGELFF.

In the case of this clone: This sample also contains other DNA sequences that code for the same CDR3. The J gene is TRBJ2-1, the V gene TRBV5-1; unclear D gene. In germline, CDR1 is SGHRS, CDR2 YFSETQ. V lost 0 bases to trimming and J lost 6 bases, with 4 bases between them. The CDR3 runs 12 residues. This chain's CDR3 is CASSLGRNEQFF. The CDR3 DNA reads TGCGCCAGCAGCTTGGGCCGCAATGAGCAGTTCTTC.

The chain couples TRBV5-8 to TRBJ1-4; a possible D gene is TRBD1 (5 bases). The CDR3 extends over 15 amino acids. Trimming removed 4 bases from V and 3 bases from J, with 13 bases in between. Germline lookup yields CDR1 SGHTS and CDR2 YDEGEE. The chain's CDR3 is CASSPAGPPNEKLFF. For the CDR3, the DNA is TGTGCCAGCAGCCCTGCGGGACCCCCTAATGAAAAACTGTTTTTT. The full variable domain, with the rest looked up from reference TRBV5-8 and TRBJ1-4, is EAGVTQSPTHLIKTRGQQATLRCSPISGHTSVYWYQQALGLGLQFLLWYDEGEERNRGNFPPRFSGRQFPNYSSELNVNALELEDSALYLCASSPAGPPNEKLFFGSGTQLSVL.

V is TRBV5-6 and J is TRBJ2-1; no clear D gene. Germline V gene lookup returns CDR1 SGHDT and CDR2 YYEEEE. CDR3 length: 14 amino acids. The ends were cut back, 4 bases at V and 6 bases at J, with 14 bases in the middle. CDR3 protein: CASSQNTVINEQFF. The CDR3, as DNA: TGTGCCAGCAGCCAAAACACGGTGATCAATGAGCAGTTCTTC.

This clone was recorded only once. The rearrangement links TRBV6-5 to TRBJ2-1; 8 bases are shared with TRBD2. Trimming cost V 7 bases and J 9 bases; bases outside gene matches: 14. CDR3 size: 15 residues. In germline, CDR1 is MNHEY, CDR2 SVGAGI. CDR3: CASIRSGRKSGEQFF. Written as DNA, the CDR3 is TGTGCCAGCATTCGGAGCGGGAGAAAGTCGGGTGAGCAGTTCTTC.

The gene calls are TRBV2 and TRBJ1-1; the D is unclear. In germline, CDR1 is SNHLY, CDR2 FYNNEI. V shed 10 bases and J shed 1 base, with 16 bases lying between them. The CDR3 sequence is 14 residues long. The chain's CDR3 is CATLPQWTNTEAFF. As DNA, the CDR3 is TGTGCCACCCTACCCCAGTGGACGAACACTGAAGCTTTCTTT.

The chain couples TRBV29-1 to TRBJ2-5, with 11 bases identical to TRBD2. Unmatched junction bases numbered 10, after V lost 6 bases and J lost 4 bases. This CDR3 contains 15 residues. Per the germline V gene, CDR1 is SQVTM and CDR2 is ANQGSEA. The CDR3 reads CSVAITSGSGETQYF. The CDR3 bases are TGCAGCGTAGCGATTACTAGCGGGAGTGGAGAGACCCAGTACTTC.